Here is one T cell receptor beta chain with its context. The data stem from a study of patients and donors after allogeneic stem cell transplantation. Using its own MiXCR run on the RT-PCR reads, TCRdb lists one record per CDR3 protein. In the table there are about 410,000 distinct CDR3 sequences, 16% of which are singletons. The sample was blood, either unsorted or a sorted T cell fraction (not recorded which). The sequence derives from a human donor who was either an allogeneic HSCT recipient or a stem cell or donor lymphocyte infusion donor (not recorded which). It is not recorded whose cells these are; they may come from a transplant donor.

Here the CDR3 reads CASSTPRGMNTEAFF. CDR3 bases: TGTGCCAGCAGTACACCCAGGGGAATGAACACTGAAGCTTTCTTT. The chain recombines TRBV28 with TRBJ1-1, with D possibly TRBD1 on 6 matching bases. CDR3 size: 15 residues. Germline values: CDR1 MDHEN, CDR2 SYDVKM. Trimming removed 5 bases from V and 0 bases from J, with 13 bases in between.